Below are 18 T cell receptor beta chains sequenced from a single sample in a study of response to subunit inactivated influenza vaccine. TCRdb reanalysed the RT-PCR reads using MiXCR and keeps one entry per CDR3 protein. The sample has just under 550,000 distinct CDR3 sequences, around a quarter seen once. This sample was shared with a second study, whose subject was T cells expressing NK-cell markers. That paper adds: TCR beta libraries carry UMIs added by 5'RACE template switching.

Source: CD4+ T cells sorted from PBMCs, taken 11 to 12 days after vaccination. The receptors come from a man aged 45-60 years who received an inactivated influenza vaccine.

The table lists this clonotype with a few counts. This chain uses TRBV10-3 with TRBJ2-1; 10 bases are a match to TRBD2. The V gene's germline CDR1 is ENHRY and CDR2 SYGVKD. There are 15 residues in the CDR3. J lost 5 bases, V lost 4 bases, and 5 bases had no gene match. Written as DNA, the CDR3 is TGTGCCATCAGTGCTTTACTAGCGGGGCACAATGAGCAGTTCTTC. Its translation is CAISALLAGHNEQFF.

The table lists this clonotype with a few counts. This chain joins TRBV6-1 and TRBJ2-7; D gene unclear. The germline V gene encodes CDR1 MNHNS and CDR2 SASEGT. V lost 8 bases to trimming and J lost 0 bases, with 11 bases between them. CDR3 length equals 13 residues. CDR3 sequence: CASARTYSYEQYF. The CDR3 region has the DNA TGTGCCAGCGCCAGAACTTACTCCTACGAGCAGTACTTC.

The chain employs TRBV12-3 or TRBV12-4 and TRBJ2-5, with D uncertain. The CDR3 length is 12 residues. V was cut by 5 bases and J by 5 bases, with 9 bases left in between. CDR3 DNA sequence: TGTGCCAGCAGTGGCCTGAGGGAGACCCAGTACTTC. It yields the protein CASSGLRETQYF.

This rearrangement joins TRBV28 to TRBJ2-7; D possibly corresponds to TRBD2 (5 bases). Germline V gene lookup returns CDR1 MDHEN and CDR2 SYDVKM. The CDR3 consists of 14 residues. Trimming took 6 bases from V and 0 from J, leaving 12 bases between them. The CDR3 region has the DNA TGTGCCAGCAGGTCCGTCCGGGGCTCCTACGAGCAGTACTTC. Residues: CASRSVRGSYEQYF.

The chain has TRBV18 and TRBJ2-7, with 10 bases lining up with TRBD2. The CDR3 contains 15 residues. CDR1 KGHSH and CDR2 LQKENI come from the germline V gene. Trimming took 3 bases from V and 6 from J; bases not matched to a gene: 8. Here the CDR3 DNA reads TGTGCCAGCTCACCCCAGAGCGGGAGGGTGCGCGAGCAGTACTTC. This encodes CASSPQSGRVREQYF.

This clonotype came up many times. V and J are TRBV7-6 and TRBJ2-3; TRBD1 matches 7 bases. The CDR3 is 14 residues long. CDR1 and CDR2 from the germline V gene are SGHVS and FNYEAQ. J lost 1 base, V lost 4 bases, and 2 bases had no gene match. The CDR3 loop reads CASSSGQGTDTQYF. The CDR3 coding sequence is TGTGCCAGCAGCTCAGGACAGGGCACAGATACGCAGTATTTT.

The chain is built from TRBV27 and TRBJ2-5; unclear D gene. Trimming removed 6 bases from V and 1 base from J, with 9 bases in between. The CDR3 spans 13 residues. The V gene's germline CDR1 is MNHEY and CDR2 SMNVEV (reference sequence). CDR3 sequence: CASRPVGQETQYF. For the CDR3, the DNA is TGTGCCAGCAGGCCGGTGGGCCAAGAGACCCAGTACTTC.

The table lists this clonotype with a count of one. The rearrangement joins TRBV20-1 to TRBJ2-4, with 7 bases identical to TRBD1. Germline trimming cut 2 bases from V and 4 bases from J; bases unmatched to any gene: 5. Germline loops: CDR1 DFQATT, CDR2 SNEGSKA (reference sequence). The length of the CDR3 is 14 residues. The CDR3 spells CSARSRGPKNIQYF. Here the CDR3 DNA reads TGCAGTGCTAGATCGAGGGGGCCTAAAAACATTCAGTACTTC.

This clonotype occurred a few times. CDR3 DNA: TGCGCCAGCAGCAGGCTAGCGGGAGGCGGCACCTACGAGCAGTACTTC. Its translation: CASSRLAGGGTYEQYF. The chain employs TRBV5-1 and TRBJ2-7, with TRBD2 identical over 11 bases. The CDR3 has 16 residues. V dropped 4 bases and J dropped 2; count of bases not matched to a gene: 8. Germline V gene lookup returns CDR1 SGHRS and CDR2 YFSETQ.

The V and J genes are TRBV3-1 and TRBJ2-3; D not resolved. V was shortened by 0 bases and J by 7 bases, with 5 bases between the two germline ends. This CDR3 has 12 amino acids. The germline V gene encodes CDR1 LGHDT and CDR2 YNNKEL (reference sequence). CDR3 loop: CASSQEENTQYF. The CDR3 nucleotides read TGTGCCAGCAGCCAAGAAGAAAATACGCAGTATTTT.

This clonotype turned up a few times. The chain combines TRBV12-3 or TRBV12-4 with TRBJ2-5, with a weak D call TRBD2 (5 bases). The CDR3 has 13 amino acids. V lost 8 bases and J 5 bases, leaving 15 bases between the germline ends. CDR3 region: CASRPGIGETQYF. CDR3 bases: TGTGCCAGCCGCCCGGGGATCGGGGAGACCCAGTACTTC.

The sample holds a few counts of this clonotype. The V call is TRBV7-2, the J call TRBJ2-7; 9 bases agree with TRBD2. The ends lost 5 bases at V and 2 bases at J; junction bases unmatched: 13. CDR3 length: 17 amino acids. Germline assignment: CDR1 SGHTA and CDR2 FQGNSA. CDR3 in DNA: TGTGCCAGCAGCAAATTGGCGACAGCTAGCGGGACCTACGAGCAGTACTTC. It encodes CASSKLATASGTYEQYF.

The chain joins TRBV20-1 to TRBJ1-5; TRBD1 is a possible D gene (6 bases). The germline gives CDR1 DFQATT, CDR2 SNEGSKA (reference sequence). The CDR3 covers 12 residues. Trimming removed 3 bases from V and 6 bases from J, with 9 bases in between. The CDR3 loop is CSASHRAQPQHF. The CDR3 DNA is TGCAGTGCTAGCCACAGGGCTCAGCCCCAGCATTTT.

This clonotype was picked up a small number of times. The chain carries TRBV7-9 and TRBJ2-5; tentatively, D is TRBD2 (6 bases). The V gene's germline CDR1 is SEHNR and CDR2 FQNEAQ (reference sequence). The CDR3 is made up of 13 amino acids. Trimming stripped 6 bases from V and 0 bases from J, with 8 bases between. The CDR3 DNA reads TGTGCCAGCAGTGGAGGGAACCAAGAGACCCAGTACTTC. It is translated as CASSGGNQETQYF. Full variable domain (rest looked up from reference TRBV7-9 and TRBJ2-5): DTGVSQNPRHKITKRGQNVTFRCDPISEHNRLYWYRQTLGQGPEFLTYFQNEAQLEKSRLLSDRFSAERPKGSFSTLEIQRTEQGDSAMYLCASSGGNQETQYFGPGTRLLVL.

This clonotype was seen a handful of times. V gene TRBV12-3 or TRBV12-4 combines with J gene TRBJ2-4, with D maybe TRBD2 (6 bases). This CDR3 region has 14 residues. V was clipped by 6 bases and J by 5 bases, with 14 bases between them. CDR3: CASSHGGRQNIQYF. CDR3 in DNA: TGTGCCAGCAGCCACGGGGGACGACAAAACATTCAGTACTTC.

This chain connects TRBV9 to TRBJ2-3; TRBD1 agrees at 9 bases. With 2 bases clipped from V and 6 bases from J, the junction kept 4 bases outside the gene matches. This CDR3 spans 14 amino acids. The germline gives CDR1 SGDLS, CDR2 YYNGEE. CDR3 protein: CASSVGQGWDTQYF. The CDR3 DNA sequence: TGTGCCAGCAGCGTCGGACAGGGGTGGGATACGCAGTATTTT.

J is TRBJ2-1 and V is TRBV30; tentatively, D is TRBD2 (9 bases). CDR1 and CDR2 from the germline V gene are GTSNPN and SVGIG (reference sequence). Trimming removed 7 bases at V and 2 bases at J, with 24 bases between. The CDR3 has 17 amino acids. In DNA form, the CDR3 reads TGTGCCTTTACAGGGGGAAATAGCGGGAGCCCCTACAATGAGCAGTTCTTC. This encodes CAFTGGNSGSPYNEQFF.

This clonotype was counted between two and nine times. CDR3 region: CASSLGVGQPQHF. Here the CDR3 DNA reads TGCGCCAGCAGCTTGGGGGTTGGCCAGCCCCAGCATTTT. The rearrangement uses TRBV5-1 and TRBJ1-5; D ambiguous. The V end was cut by 0 bases, the J end by 7 bases, with 8 bases between. Germline V lookup: CDR1 SGHRS, CDR2 YFSETQ. The CDR3 has 13 residues.